Listed below are T cell receptor beta chains from one sample, sequenced in a study of blood T cells in healthy people across ages. In TCRdb, the 5' RACE reads were re-called with MiXCR into one record per CDR3 protein. The profile shows approximately 880,000 distinct CDR3 sequences, roughly 48% of them singletons. Source material: blood. The receptor set was obtained from a man younger than 40 in good health. The CDR3 runs from the conserved cysteine through the conserved F or W. A D gene is named only where the DNA matches it firmly. A clone size is listed for some rows: how often the clone was seen (once, few, many), or a class if it is expanded.

>NA|TRBV7-2|NA|TRBJ1-1
TGTGCCAGCAGCACCAAATCAGGGGTGAACACTGAAGCTTTCTTT
CASSTKSGVNTEAFF
>NA|TRBV5-6|NA|TRBJ2-1
TGTGCCAGCACCCAGGGTCATGAGCAGTTCTTC
CASTQGHEQFF
>NA|TRBV29-1|NA|TRBJ2-3
TGCGGCGTTGACGCCCCCGCTAGCACAGATACGCAGTATTTT
CGVDAPASTDTQYF
>NA|TRBV11-2|NA|TRBJ2-1
TGTGCCAGCAGATCTCTAGGAGGGGAGCAGTTCTTC
CASRSLGGEQFF
>NA|TRBV7-2|NA|TRBJ2-3
TGTGCCAGCAGCTTAGTGTCTAGCCCGGATACGCAGTATTTT
CASSLVSSPDTQYF
>NA|TRBV6-1|NA|TRBJ2-1
TGTGCCAGCAGTACGGGCGACAGTCCGGGCCGAAGAAGCCGAAATGAGCAGTTCTTC
CASSTGDSPGRRSRNEQFF
>NA|TRBV6-1|NA|TRBJ2-1
TGTGCCAGCAGCCCCCGAGGGGCGTCGATTACCTACAATGAGCAGTTCTTC
CASSPRGASITYNEQFF
>NA|TRBV24-1|NA|TRBJ2-5
TGTGCCACCAGTGATGCCGCCCAGGTAGTAGAGACCCAGTACTTC
CATSDAAQVVETQYF
>few|TRBV6-2/TRBV6-3|NA|TRBJ2-3
TGTGCCAGCAGTGGGACTTTCACAGATACGCAGTATTTT
CASSGTFTDTQYF
>NA|TRBV28|NA|TRBJ2-3
TGTGCCAGCAGTTCCTGGACAGCCTATACAGATACGCAGTATTTT
CASSSWTAYTDTQYF
>NA|TRBV12-3/TRBV12-4|NA|TRBJ1-2
TGTGCCAGCAGCTCAGGGGTGCCCGGCTACACCTTC
CASSSGVPGYTF
>few|TRBV4-1|TRBD1|TRBJ2-1
TGCGCCAGCAGCCAAGAACCAGGGGGCGAGGGTGAGCAGTTCTTC
CASSQEPGGEGEQFF
>few|TRBV9|NA|TRBJ2-1
TGTGCCAGCAGCGTTTCGGGGGGCCGTTACAATGAGCAGTTCTTC
CASSVSGGRYNEQFF
>NA|TRBV24-1|NA|TRBJ2-2
TGTGCCACCAGGCTCGGAGGGGAGCTGTTTTTT
CATRLGGELFF
>few|TRBV20-1|NA|TRBJ1-2
TGCAGTGCTTACCCCGTGGTCAAGGGCTACACCTTC
CSAYPVVKGYTF
>few|TRBV11-3|TRBD2|TRBJ2-3
TGTGCCAGCAGTTTCGGATTAGCGGGGGGGTTCACAGATACGCAGTATTTT
CASSFGLAGGFTDTQYF
>few|TRBV2|TRBD1|TRBJ2-7
TGTGCCAGCCCCGGTCCAGGGGGCTACGAGCAGTACTTC
CASPGPGGYEQYF
>few|TRBV20-1|TRBD2|TRBJ2-3
TGCAGTGCCCCGAGACTAGCGGGGCCTGTGACAGATACGCAGTATTTT
CSAPRLAGPVTDTQYF
>NA|TRBV4-1|NA|TRBJ2-1
TGCGCCAGCAGCCAAAGGGGAAGTACGGAATCCTACAATGAGCAGTTCTTC
CASSQRGSTESYNEQFF
>few|TRBV5-1|NA|TRBJ2-5
TGCGCCAGCAGCCCTCAAAGCCCCCGAGAGACCCAGTACTTC
CASSPQSPRETQYF
>NA|TRBV2|NA|TRBJ2-7
TGTGCCAGCTGGGCAGGGAGCTCCTACGAGCAGTACTTC
CASWAGSSYEQYF
>NA|TRBV5-1|NA|TRBJ1-1
TGCGCCAGCAGTCGACTCCCTAAGAACACTGAAGCTTTCTTT
CASSRLPKNTEAFF
>once|TRBV10-3|NA|TRBJ1-1
TGTGCCATCAGTGTGGAGCAGCACATCATGAACACTGAAGCTTTCTTT
CAISVEQHIMNTEAFF
>NA|TRBV6-5|TRBD2|TRBJ2-1
TGTGCCAGCAGCCCGCGCGGGGGGGCAAATAATGAGCAGTTCTTC
CASSPRGGANNEQFF
>many|TRBV30|NA|TRBJ2-7
TGTGCCTGGAGTGTAACGGGCTACGAGCAGTACTTC
CAWSVTGYEQYF
>once|TRBV9|NA|TRBJ1-5
TGTGCCAGCAGCGTAACGGACAACAATCAGCCCCAGCATTTT
CASSVTDNNQPQHF
>NA|TRBV3-1|TRBD1|TRBJ1-1
TGTGCCAGCAGCCAGATTACAGGGGAAAAAGCTTTCTTT
CASSQITGEKAFF
>NA|TRBV7-9|NA|TRBJ1-2
TGTGCCAGCAGCTCCCAGAGACAGACCATCTATGGCTACACCTTC
CASSSQRQTIYGYTF
>NA|TRBV27|TRBD1|TRBJ1-2
TGTGCCAGCCGAAGGGGGCCGAGCTCCGATGGCTACACCTTC
CASRRGPSSDGYTF
>few|TRBV27|NA|TRBJ2-7
TGTGCCAGCAGTTTATCTCTCGACCTCTCCTACGAGCAGTACTTC
CASSLSLDLSYEQYF
>NA|TRBV28|TRBD1|TRBJ1-1
TGTGCCAGCAGCCCTACGGACAGGGACCGGAACACTGAAGCTTTCTTT
CASSPTDRDRNTEAFF
>NA|TRBV3-1|NA|TRBJ2-2
TGTGCCAGCAGCCACCTCGGGGGAACGAACACCGGGGAGCTGTTTTTT
CASSHLGGTNTGELFF
>NA|TRBV7-2|NA|TRBJ2-7
TGTGCCAGCAGCTTAGCCGTTCAGTTGTACGAGCAGTACTTC
CASSLAVQLYEQYF
>few|TRBV11-2|NA|TRBJ2-7
TGTGCCAGCAATCTAGTATTAGGGAGGCAGCAGTACTTC
CASNLVLGRQQYF
>NA|TRBV4-1|NA|TRBJ1-4
TGCGCCAGCAGCCCAGGATGGGGCTCGAATGAAAAACTGTTTTTT
CASSPGWGSNEKLFF
>NA|TRBV7-2|NA|TRBJ1-3
TGTGCCAGCAGCTCCGGACCGGGACCTGGAAACACCATATATTTT
CASSSGPGPGNTIYF
>NA|TRBV4-1|NA|TRBJ2-1
TGCGCCAGCAGCCAAGTCGAAAGTGTGACTCGTAGAAATGAGCAGTTCTTC
CASSQVESVTRRNEQFF
>few|TRBV2|NA|TRBJ2-1
TGTGCCAGCAGTGAAGCGCGCTCAGAGCAGTTCTTC
CASSEARSEQFF
>NA|TRBV5-1|TRBD2|TRBJ2-7
TGCGCCAGCAGCTTGCCCCTAGCGGGGGGTCATACCTACGAGCAGTACTTC
CASSLPLAGGHTYEQYF
>NA|TRBV25-1|TRBD1|TRBJ1-5
TGTGCCAGTCAGGGGGTTGGGAATCAGCCCCAGCATTTT
CASQGVGNQPQHF
>NA|TRBV27|NA|TRBJ2-6
TGTGCCAGCAGTTTATCCTCGCGGGCTGGGGCCAACGTCCTGACTTTC
CASSLSSRAGANVLTF
>NA|TRBV5-1|TRBD1|TRBJ1-1
TGCGCCAGCAGCTTCAGACAGGGTGGGGGGAACACTGAAGCTTTCTTT
CASSFRQGGGNTEAFF
>NA|TRBV20-1|NA|TRBJ2-7
TGCAGTGCTAGAGGCCCCAGGGGACCCTACGAGCAGTACTTC
CSARGPRGPYEQYF
>NA|TRBV4-1|NA|TRBJ2-1
TGCGCCAGCAGCCAAGATCTCGGGGGGCTTTACAATGAGCAGTTCTTC
CASSQDLGGLYNEQFF
>NA|TRBV10-3|NA|TRBJ2-3
TGTGCCATCAGTGAGTCCACGGGTGCTAGCACAGATGCGCAGTATTTT
CAISESTGASTDAQYF